This entry concerns a single T cell receptor (beta chain). Its antigen remains unidentified. At sampling all donors were nominally healthy, likely with unrecorded immune exposures. This sample was taken from a study of cytomegalovirus exposure and HLA in healthy donors. Study as a whole: There were approximately 80 million unique TCRs (from HLA-typed donors) in an early data release. Regarding the study as a whole: CMV serostatus was the sole immune exposure data available.

Use of 60 Vbeta and 13 Jbeta primers characterized the PCR. Repertoires were generated with immunoSEQ multiplex PCR, while TCRdb's copy carries only in-frame clones and drops some. Found here are 140,000 to 150,000 clones, around three quarters of them singletons; the top ten hold roughly 2%. The receptor was derived from a woman between 40 and 55 years old in good health and CMV-seronegative. The sequenced sample consisted of PBMCs.

Here the CDR3 reads CASSAGQGGEETQYF. CDR3 bases: TGTGCCAGCAGCGCAGGACAGGGGGGCGAAGAGACCCAGTACTTC. V usage is TRBV7-9 and J usage is TRBJ2-5; 10 positions agree with TRBD1. CDR3 length: 15 amino acids. V was pared by 5 bases and J by 3 bases, with 6 bases of the junction left unmatched. CDR1 is SEHNR, CDR2 FQNEAQ, per germline (reference sequence).